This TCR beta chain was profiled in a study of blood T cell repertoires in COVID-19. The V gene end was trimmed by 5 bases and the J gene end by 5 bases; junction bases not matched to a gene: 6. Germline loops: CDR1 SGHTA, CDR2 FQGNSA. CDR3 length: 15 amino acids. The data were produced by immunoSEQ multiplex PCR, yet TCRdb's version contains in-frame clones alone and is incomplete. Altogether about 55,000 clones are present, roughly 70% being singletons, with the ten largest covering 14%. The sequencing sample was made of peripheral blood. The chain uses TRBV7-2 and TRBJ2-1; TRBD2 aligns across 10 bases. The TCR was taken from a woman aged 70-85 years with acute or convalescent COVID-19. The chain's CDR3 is CASSPWTSGNNEQFF. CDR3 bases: TGTGCCAGCAGCCCCTGGACTAGCGGAAACAATGAGCAGTTCTTC.